Listed below are T cell receptor beta chains from one sample, sequenced in a study of technical replicates of blood from several donors. Clones were read by immunoSEQ multiplex PCR, and TCRdb kept only the in-frame ones, dropping some. This sample carries tens of thousands of clones, roughly 96% of them seen once, and the ten largest clones take approximately 0.21%. The sample taken for sequencing was T cells isolated from PBMCs. These receptors all stem from a human donor in good health. Each CDR3 is given without its conserved first and last residue.

j_call | v_call | cdr3_aa
TRBJ1-2 | TRBV28 | ASKPGRGYGYT
TRBJ2-7 | TRBV11-2 | ASSLVSGYEQY
TRBJ2-6 | TRBV5-8 | ASRASGANVLT
TRBJ1-5 | TRBV18 | ASSPIRSPGQTFRNQPQH
TRBJ1-6 | TRBV4-1 | ASSQRTRGGSSYNSPLH
TRBJ2-5 | TRBV5-1 | ASSLQEQETQY
TRBJ2-3 | TRBV11-3 | ASSLGGSMTDTQY
TRBJ2-3 | TRBV27 | ASRWTDRPDTQY
TRBJ2-2 | TRBV19 | ASSRQTNTGELF
TRBJ1-2 | TRBV6-5 | ASSYSGGGLYGYT
TRBJ2-7 | TRBV6-6 | ATLAGEGWGEQY
TRBJ2-2 | TRBV5-1 | ASSPRGSLEFTGELF
TRBJ2-7 | TRBV6-5 | ASTGQGYEQY
TRBJ2-1 | TRBV7-9 | ASSPYEQF
TRBJ1-1 | TRBV28 | ASSNRVNTF
TRBJ2-7 | TRBV6-5 | ASSRAERGEQY
TRBJ1-1 | TRBV4-2 | ASSSGTGASGEAF
TRBJ1-4 | TRBV7-6 | ASSYRGVHTNEKLF
TRBJ1-2 | TRBV6-4 | ASSGAQRGTGVYGYT
TRBJ1-1 | TRBV9 | ASSVAAYTEAF
TRBJ2-1 | TRBV25-1 | ASSAGTSRYNEQF
TRBJ1-2 | TRBV5-6 | ASSGGTWAGYGYT
TRBJ1-1 | TRBV5-4 | ASSFRGVNTEAF
TRBJ1-2 | TRBV6-1 | ASSEINLAQDGYGYT
TRBJ2-3 | TRBV5-1 | ASSPHSAAADTQY
TRBJ2-3 | TRBV4-1 | ASSGDTLSTDTQY